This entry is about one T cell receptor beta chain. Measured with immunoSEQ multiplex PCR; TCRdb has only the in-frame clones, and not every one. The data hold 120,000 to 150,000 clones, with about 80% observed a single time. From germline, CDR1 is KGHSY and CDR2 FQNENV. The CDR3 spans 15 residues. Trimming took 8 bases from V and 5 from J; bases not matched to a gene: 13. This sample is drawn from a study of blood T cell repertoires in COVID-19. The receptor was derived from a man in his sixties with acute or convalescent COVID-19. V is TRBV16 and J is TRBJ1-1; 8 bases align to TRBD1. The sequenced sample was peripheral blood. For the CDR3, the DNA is TGTGCCAGCCCTCGGGACAGGCCTCAAAAGACTGAAGCTTTCTTT. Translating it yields CASPRDRPQKTEAFF.